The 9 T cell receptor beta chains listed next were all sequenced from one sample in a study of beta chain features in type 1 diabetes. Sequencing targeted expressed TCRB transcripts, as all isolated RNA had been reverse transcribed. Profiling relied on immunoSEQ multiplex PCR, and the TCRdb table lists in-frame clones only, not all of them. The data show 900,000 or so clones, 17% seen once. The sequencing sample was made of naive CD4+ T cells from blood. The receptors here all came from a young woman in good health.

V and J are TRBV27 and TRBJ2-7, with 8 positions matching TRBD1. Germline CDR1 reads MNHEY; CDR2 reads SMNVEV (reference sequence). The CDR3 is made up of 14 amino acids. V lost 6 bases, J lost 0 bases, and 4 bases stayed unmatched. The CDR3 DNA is TGTGCCAGCAGAAGGACAGGGATCTCCTACGAGCAGTACTTC. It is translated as CASRRTGISYEQYF.

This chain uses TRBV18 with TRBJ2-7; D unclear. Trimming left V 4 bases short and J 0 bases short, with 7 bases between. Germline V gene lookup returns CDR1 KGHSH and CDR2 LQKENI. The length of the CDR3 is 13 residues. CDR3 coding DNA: TGTGCCAGCTCACTACCGCTCTCCTACGAGCAGTACTTC. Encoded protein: CASSLPLSYEQYF.

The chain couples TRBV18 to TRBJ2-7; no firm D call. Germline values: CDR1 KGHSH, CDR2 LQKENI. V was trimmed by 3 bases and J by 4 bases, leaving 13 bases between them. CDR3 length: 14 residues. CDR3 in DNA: TGTGCCAGCTCACCCTCCCTGTTGATGTACGAGCAGTACTTC. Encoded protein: CASSPSLLMYEQYF.

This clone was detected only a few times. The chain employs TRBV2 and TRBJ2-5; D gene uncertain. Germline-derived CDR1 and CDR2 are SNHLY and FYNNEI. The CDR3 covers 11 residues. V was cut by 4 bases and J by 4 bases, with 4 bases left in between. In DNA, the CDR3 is TGTGCCAGCAGTGGGGGAGAGACCCAGTACTTC. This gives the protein CASSGGETQYF.

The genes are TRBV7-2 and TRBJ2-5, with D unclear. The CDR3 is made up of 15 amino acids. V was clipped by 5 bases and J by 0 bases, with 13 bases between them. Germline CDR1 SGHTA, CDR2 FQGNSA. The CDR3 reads CASSPRLGYQETQYF. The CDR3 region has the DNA TGTGCCAGCAGCCCCCGCTTGGGGTACCAAGAGACCCAGTACTTC.

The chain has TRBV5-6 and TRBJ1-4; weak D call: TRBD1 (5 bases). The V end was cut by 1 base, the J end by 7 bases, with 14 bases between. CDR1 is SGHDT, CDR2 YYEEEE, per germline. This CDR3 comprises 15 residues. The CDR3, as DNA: TGTGCCAGCAGCTTGTTAAACCTGGGGGGTGAAAAACTGTTTTTT. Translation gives CASSLLNLGGEKLFF. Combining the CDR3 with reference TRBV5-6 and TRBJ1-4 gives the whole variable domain DAGVTQSPTHLIKTRGQQVTLRCSPKSGHDTVSWYQQALGQGPQFIFQYYEEEERQRGNFPDRFSGHQFPNYSSELNVNALLLGDSALYLCASSLLNLGGEKLFFGSGTQLSVL.

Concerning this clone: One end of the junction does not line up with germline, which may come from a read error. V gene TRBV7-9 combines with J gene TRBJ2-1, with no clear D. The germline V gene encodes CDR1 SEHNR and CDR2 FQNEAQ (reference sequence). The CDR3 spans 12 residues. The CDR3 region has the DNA TGTGCCAGCAGTTTAGTAGGGATTGAGCAGTTCTTC. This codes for CASSLVGIEQFF.

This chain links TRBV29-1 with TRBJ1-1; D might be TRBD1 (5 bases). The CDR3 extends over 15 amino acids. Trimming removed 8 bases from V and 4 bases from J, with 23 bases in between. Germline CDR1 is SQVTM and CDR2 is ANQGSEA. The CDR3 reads CSHSGGGGGTTEAFF. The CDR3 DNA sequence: TGCAGCCACTCCGGTGGAGGAGGAGGGACCACTGAAGCTTTCTTT.

The CDR3 sequence is CASSLAVLGNIQYF. As DNA, the CDR3 is TGTGCCAGCAGCTTAGCGGTATTGGGAAACATTCAGTACTTC. This chain connects TRBV7-2 to TRBJ2-4; no firm D call. The CDR3 totals 14 residues. Per germline, CDR1 SGHTA and CDR2 FQGNSA. The germline V and J ends were trimmed by 0 bases and 6 bases, with 9 bases remaining between them.